This entry lists 6 T cell receptor beta chains sequenced from one sample in a study of cytomegalovirus exposure and HLA in healthy donors. With 60 Vbeta and 13 Jbeta primers, the PCR was carried out. Data came from immunoSEQ multiplex PCR; TCRdb stores just in-frame clones and leaves some out. The sample contains some 200,000 clones, around three quarters of which appear only once. Sequencing input: PBMCs. The receptors were sampled from a woman between 45 and 65 years old in good health and CMV-seronegative.

The chain carries TRBV2 and TRBJ1-5; the match to TRBD1 covers 7 bases. Germline trimming cut 5 bases from V and 3 bases from J; bases unmatched to any gene: 4. The CDR3 is made up of 14 amino acids. CDR1 SNHLY and CDR2 FYNNEI come from the germline V gene. CDR3 bases: TGTGCCAGCAGTCAACAGGGGATCAATCAGCCCCAGCATTTT. Translating gives CASSQQGINQPQHF.

The rearrangement uses TRBV12-5 and TRBJ1-3; unclear D gene. The length of the CDR3 is 13 residues. The germline V gene has CDR1 LGHNT and CDR2 FRNRAP. Trimming pared 2 bases from V and 0 bases from J, leaving 2 bases between. The chain's CDR3 is CASGLRSGNTIYF. Here the CDR3 DNA reads TGTGCTAGTGGTTTGCGCTCTGGAAACACCATATATTTT.

The chain couples TRBV4-3 to TRBJ2-6; 8 bases are shared with TRBD1. V trimming: 4 bases; J trimming: 0 bases; junction bases outside the gene matches: 14. In germline, CDR1 is LGHNA, CDR2 YSLEER. The CDR3 extends over 20 amino acids. DNA of the CDR3: TGCGCCAGCAGCCTGGAAAGTATCGGACAGGGCCTCTCTGGGGCCAACGTCCTGACTTTC. As protein: CASSLESIGQGLSGANVLTF.

The chain is built from TRBV19 and TRBJ2-4; a weak D match, TRBD2 (6 bases). The V gene's germline CDR1 is LNHDA and CDR2 SQIVND (reference sequence). V was pared by 6 bases and J by 6 bases, with 18 bases between. There are 15 residues in the CDR3. The DNA of the CDR3 is TGTGCCAGTAGGGGTCCCTTGGGGGGTGGAAACATTCAGTACTTC. It is translated as CASRGPLGGGNIQYF. Combining the CDR3 with reference TRBV19 and TRBJ2-4 gives the whole variable domain DGGITQSPKYLFRKEGQNVTLSCEQNLNHDAMYWYRQDPGQGLRLIYYSQIVNDFQKGDIAEGYSVSREKKESFPLTVTSAQKNPTAFYLCASRGPLGGGNIQYFGAGTRLSVL.

This sequence joins TRBV18 and TRBJ1-5; 9 bases agree with TRBD1. This CDR3 region has 16 residues. Germline loops: CDR1 KGHSH, CDR2 LQKENI. J lost 7 bases, V lost 1 base, and 8 bases had no gene match. This CDR3 is CASSPLVLTGGQPQHF. CDR3 DNA: TGTGCCAGCTCACCACTGGTCTTGACAGGGGGGCAGCCCCAGCATTTT.

This chain links TRBV28 with TRBJ1-5; D call uncertain. The length of the CDR3 is 13 residues. CDR1 is MDHEN and CDR2 is SYDVKM in the germline V gene. The V end lost 3 bases, the J end lost 11 bases, and 14 bases lay between the germline ends. For the CDR3, the DNA is TGTGCCAGCAGTTTCGGATATGGGCAAACCCAGCATTTT. This sequence encodes CASSFGYGQTQHF. Looking up the rest from reference TRBV28 and TRBJ1-5 gives the full variable domain: DVKVTQSSRYLVKRTGEKVFLECVQDMDHENMFWYRQDPGLGLRLIYFSYDVKMKEKGDIPEGYSVSREKKERFSLILESASTNQTSMYLCASSFGYGQTQHFGDGTRLSIL.